The clone carrying this TCR beta chain has a count of ten or more. As yet, its antigen is unknown. Amplified TCR beta CDR3 regions derived from RNA transcripts. Researchers ran a first-round RT-PCR on the TCR CDR3 using the HTBI primer set. One entry per CDR3 protein results from TCRdb running MiXCR on the multiplex PCR reads. This table has some 500,000 distinct CDR3 sequences, about 24% appearing once. The sample comes from a study of T cells in Graves' hyperthyroidism and ophthalmopathy. About the research overall: Prior to any treatment, at the point of initial diagnosis, peripheral blood was collected.

Study-level results: Ophthalmopathy was separated from stable hyperthyroidism by a 13 V-J model. It was a median approximately 6.9 months before onset that the model predicted ophthalmopathy. Peripheral blood also featured most of the thyroid clonotypes expanded above 0.001.

The CDR3 loop spans 12 amino acids. Germline V gene sequence: CDR1 MNHNS, CDR2 SASEGT. V lost 9 bases and J lost 3, with 9 bases in between. This chain connects TRBV6-1 to TRBJ1-3; D not certain. This clonotype was sampled from a woman aged 25 to 39 with Graves' ophthalmopathy. Material: blood. The CDR3 is CASKGYGNTIYF. The CDR3 DNA sequence: TGTGCCAGTAAGGGATATGGAAACACCATATATTTT.